The sequence of this T cell receptor (beta chain) was determined in a study of cytomegalovirus exposure and HLA in healthy donors. General study results and limits: Accurate prediction of most subjects' HLA-A and HLA-B alleles from TCR beta sequences was reported. Donor immune exposure was known only as CMV serostatus. According to a later analysis, donors in an Asian-associated ancestry cluster reportedly had fewer N-insertions than the approximately 720-donor mean. The majority of CMV-associated TCR beta chains were reported as apparently HLA-restricted in a later analysis.

The CDR3 runs 13 residues. CDR1 SGDLS and CDR2 YYNGEE come from the germline V gene. J was trimmed by 6 bases and V by 2 bases; bases with no gene match: 3. Turning to this clone: Its antigen is unidentified.

PCR amplification relied on 60 Vbeta primers (plus 13 Jbeta primers). Some clones are missing from TCRdb's copy, which holds only in-frame ones; the method was immunoSEQ multiplex PCR. This sample has approximately 140,000 clones, with over 80% found just once. This sequence originates from a boy between 10 and 17 years old in good health and CMV-seronegative. V gene TRBV9 combines with J gene TRBJ2-7, with 9 bases fitting TRBD1. The sequenced sample was PBMCs. CDR3 bases: TGTGCCAGCAGCGTCCTGGGACAGGGCGAGCAGTACTTC. Translating gives CASSVLGQGEQYF.